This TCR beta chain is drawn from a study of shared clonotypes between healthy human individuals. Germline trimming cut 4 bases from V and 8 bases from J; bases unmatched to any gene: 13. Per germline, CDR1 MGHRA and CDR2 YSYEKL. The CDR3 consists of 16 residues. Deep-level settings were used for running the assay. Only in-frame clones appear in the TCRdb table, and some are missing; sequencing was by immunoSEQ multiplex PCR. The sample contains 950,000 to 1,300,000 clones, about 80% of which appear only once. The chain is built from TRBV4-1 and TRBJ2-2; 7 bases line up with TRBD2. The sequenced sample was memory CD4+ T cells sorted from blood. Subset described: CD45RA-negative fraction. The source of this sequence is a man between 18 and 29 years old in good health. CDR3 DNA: TGCGCCAGCAGCCGAGGGGAGGGAACTAGTGGTGGGGAGCTGTTTTTT. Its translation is CASSRGEGTSGGELFF.